This TCR beta chain was retrieved from a study of cytomegalovirus exposure and HLA in healthy donors. Primers for the PCR totalled 60 Vbeta and 13 Jbeta. Some clones are missing from TCRdb's copy, which holds only in-frame ones; the method was immunoSEQ multiplex PCR. The profile shows about 130,000 clones, approximately 79% of them singletons. The germline gives CDR1 WSHSY, CDR2 SAAADI. This CDR3 is built from 14 residues. The ends lost 6 bases at V and 5 bases at J; junction bases unmatched: 7. Source material: PBMCs. The TCR originated in a man aged 18-30 years in good health and CMV-seropositive. The genes are TRBV10-2 and TRBJ1-5; 7 bases agree with TRBD1. CDR3 residues: CASRATGRDQPQHF. CDR3 coding DNA: TGCGCCAGCAGGGCGACAGGGCGGGATCAGCCCCAGCATTTT.